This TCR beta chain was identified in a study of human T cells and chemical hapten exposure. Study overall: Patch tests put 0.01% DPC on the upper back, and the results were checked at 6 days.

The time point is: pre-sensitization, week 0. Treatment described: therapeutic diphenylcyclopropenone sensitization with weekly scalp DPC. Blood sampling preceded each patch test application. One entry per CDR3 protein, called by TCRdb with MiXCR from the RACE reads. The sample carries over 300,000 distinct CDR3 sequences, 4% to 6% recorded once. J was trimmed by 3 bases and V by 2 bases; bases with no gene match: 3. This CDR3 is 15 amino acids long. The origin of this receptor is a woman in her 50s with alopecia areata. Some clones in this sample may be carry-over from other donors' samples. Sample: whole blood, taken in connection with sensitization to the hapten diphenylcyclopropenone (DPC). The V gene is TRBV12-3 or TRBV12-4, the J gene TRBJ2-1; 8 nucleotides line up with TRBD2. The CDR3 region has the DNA TGTGCCAGCAGTTTATCCGGGACTAGCTACAATGAGCAGTTCTTC. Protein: CASSLSGTSYNEQFF.